This T cell receptor beta chain appears in the sequencing data of a study of cytomegalovirus exposure and HLA in healthy donors. At the level of the study: Unique TCR beta sequences numbering about 100 million came from 150 million to 200 million T cells in an earlier analysis. Study-wide results and caveats: CMV serostatus was the only immune exposure information that was available. Among the CMV-associated chains, three were confirmed in vitro as specific for CMV antigens. A missense DCLRE1C variant was associated with V- and J-gene trimming of TCR beta chains in a later analysis, and an independent cohort replicated the association.

The PCR was carried out with 60 Vbeta primers and 13 Jbeta primers. This table comes from immunoSEQ multiplex PCR, and its TCRdb copy is limited to in-frame clones, with some not included. The data hold about 120,000 clones, with roughly 80% observed a single time. This clone came up a few times. Its target is not known. Germline V CDR1 and CDR2: MNHNS, SASEGT. This CDR3 comprises 13 residues. The junction had 5 bases not matched to a gene; V was cut back by 2 bases and J by 8 bases. Sequences were obtained from PBMCs. This sequence originates from a woman in her twenties or thirties in good health and CMV-seropositive. V usage is TRBV6-1 and J usage is TRBJ1-1; TRBD1 aligns across 7 bases. The CDR3 nucleotides read TGTGCCAGCAGTGAACTCAGGGGGACGGAAGCTTTCTTT. It encodes CASSELRGTEAFF.